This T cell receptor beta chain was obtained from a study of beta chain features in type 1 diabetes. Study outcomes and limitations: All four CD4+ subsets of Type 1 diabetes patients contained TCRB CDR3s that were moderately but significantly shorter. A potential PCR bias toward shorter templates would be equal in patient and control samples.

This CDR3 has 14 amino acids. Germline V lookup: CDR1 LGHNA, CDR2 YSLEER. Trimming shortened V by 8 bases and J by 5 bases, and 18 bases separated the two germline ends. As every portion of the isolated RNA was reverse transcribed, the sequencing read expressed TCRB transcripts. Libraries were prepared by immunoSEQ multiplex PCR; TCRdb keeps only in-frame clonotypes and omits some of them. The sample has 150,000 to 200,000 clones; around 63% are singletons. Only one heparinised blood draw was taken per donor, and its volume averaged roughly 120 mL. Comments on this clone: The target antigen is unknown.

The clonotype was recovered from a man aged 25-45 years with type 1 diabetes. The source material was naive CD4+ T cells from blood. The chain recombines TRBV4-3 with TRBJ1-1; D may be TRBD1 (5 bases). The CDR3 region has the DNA TGCGCCAGCGGGATTTCAGGGAGGAGAACTGAAGCTTTCTTT. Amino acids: CASGISGRRTEAFF.